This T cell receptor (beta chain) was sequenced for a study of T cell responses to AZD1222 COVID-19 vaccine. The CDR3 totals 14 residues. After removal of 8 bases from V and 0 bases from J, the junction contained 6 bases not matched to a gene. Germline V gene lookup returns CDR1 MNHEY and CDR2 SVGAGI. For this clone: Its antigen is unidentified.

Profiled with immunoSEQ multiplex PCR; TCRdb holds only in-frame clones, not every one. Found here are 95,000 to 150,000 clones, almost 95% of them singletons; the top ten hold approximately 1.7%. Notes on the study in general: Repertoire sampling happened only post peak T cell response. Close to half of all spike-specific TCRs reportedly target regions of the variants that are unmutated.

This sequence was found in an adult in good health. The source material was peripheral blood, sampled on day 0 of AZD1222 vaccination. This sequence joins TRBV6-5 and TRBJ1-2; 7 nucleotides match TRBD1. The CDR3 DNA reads TGTGCCAGCGCCCGGGACAGAGCTAACTATGGCTACACCTTC. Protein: CASARDRANYGYTF.